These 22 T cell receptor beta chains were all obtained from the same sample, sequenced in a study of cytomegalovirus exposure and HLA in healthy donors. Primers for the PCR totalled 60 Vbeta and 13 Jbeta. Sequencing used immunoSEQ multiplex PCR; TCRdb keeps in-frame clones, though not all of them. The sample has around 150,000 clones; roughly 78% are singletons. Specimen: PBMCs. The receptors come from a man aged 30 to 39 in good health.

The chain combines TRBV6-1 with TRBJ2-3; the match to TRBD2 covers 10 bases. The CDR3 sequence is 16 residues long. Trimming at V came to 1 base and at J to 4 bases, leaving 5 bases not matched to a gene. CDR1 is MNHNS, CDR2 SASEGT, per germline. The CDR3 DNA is TGTGCCAGCAGTGAAGTAAGCGGGAGGGGCGCAGATACGCAGTATTTT. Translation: CASSEVSGRGADTQYF.

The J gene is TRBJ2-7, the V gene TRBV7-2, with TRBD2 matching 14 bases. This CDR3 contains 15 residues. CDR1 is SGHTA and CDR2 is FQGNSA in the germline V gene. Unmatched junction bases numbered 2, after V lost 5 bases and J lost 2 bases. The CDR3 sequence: CASSETSGRAYEQYF. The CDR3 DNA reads TGTGCCAGCAGCGAGACTAGCGGGAGGGCCTACGAGCAGTACTTC.

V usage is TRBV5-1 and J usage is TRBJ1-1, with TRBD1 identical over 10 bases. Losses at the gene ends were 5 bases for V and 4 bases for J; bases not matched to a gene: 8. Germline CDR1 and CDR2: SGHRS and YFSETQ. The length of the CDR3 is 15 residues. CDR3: CASSPLDRGSTEAFF. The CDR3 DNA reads TGCGCCAGCAGTCCGCTGGACAGGGGGAGCACTGAAGCTTTCTTT. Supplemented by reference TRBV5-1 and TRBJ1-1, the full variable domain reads KAGVTQTPRYLIKTRGQQVTLSCSPISGHRSVSWYQQTPGQGLQFLFEYFSETQRNKGNFPGRFSGRQFSNSRSEMNVSTLELGDSALYLCASSPLDRGSTEAFFGQGTRLTVV.

Here the CDR3 DNA reads TGTGCCAGCAGACCGGACTCTTACGAGCAGTACTTC. Translating gives CASRPDSYEQYF. V and J are TRBV2 and TRBJ2-5, with a possible D match to TRBD2 (5 bases). The J call may be wrong; the DNA end is better matched by TRBJ2-7. Looked up from germline, CDR1 is SNHLY and CDR2 is FYNNEI. This CDR3 has 12 residues.

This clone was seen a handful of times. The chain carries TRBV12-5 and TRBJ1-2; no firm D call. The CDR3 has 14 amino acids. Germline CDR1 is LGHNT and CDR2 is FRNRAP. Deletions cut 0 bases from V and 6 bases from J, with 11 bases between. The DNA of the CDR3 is TGTGCTAGTGGTTTGGTGCCGGGAGATCATGGCTACACCTTC. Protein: CASGLVPGDHGYTF.

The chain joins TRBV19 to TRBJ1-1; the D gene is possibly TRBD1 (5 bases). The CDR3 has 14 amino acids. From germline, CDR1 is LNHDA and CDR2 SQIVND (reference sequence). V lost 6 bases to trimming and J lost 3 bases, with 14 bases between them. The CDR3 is CASSTDTGYTEAFF. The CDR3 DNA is TGTGCCAGTAGCACCGACACAGGTTACACTGAAGCTTTCTTT.

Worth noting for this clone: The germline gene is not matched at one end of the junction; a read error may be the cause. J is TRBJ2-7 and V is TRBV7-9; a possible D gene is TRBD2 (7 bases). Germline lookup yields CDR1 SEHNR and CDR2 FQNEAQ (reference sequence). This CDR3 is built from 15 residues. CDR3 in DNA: TGTTCCAGCAGCCGGCCGGGGGGCGCAAACTACGAGCAGTACTTC. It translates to CSSSRPGGANYEQYF.

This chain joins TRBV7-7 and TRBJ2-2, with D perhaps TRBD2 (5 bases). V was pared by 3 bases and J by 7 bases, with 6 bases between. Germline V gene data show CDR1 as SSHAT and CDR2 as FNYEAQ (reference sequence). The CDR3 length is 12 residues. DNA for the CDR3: TGTGCCAGCAGCTTCGGAGGCGGGGAGCTGTTTTTT. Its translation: CASSFGGGELFF.

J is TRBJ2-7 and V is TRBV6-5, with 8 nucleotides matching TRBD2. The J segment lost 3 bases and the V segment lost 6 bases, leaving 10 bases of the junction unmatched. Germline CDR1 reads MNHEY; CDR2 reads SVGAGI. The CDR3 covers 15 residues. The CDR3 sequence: CASRHSSGNFYEQYF. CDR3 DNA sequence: TGTGCCAGCAGGCACAGTAGCGGGAACTTCTACGAGCAGTACTTC.

The CDR3 DNA follows: TGTGCCAGCAGTGAATTTCCCAGGGACACTGAAGCTTTCTTT. Encoded protein: CASSEFPRDTEAFF. The chain combines TRBV6-4 with TRBJ1-1; possibly TRBD1 for D (5 bases). The CDR3 has 14 residues. The germline gives CDR1 MRHNA, CDR2 SNTAGT. V lost 3 bases, J lost 3 bases, and 11 bases lay in between.

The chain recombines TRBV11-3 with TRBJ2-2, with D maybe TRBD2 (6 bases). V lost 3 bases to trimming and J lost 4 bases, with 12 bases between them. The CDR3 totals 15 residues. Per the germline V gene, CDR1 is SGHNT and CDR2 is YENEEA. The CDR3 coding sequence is TGTGCCAGCAGCTTTGCAGAGGGACTCACCGGGGAGCTGTTTTTT. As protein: CASSFAEGLTGELFF. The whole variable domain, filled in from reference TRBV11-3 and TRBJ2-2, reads EAGVVQSPRYKIIEKKQPVAFWCNPISGHNTLYWYLQNLGQGPELLIRYENEEAVDDSQLPKDRFSAERLKGVDSTLKIQPAELGDSAVYLCASSFAEGLTGELFFGEGSRLTVL.

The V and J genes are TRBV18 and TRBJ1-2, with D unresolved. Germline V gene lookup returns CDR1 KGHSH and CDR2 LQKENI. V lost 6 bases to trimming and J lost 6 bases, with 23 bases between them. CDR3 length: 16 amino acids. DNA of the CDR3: TGTGCCAGCTCTCCTGGGCACGGCTCAGGCTCCGATGGCTACACCTTC. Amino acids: CASSPGHGSGSDGYTF.

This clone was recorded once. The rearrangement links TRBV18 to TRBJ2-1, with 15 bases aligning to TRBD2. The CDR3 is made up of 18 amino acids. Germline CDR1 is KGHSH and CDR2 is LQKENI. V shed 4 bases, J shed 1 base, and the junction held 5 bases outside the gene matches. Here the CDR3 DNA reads TGTGCCAGCTCACGGACTAGCGGGGGGGACCGGTCCTACAATGAGCAGTTCTTC. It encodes CASSRTSGGDRSYNEQFF.

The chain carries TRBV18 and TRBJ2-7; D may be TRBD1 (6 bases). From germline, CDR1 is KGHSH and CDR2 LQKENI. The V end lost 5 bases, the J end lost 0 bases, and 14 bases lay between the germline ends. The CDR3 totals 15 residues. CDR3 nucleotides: TGTGCCAGCTCATCAAGTCGGGACAACTCCTACGAGCAGTACTTC. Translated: CASSSSRDNSYEQYF.

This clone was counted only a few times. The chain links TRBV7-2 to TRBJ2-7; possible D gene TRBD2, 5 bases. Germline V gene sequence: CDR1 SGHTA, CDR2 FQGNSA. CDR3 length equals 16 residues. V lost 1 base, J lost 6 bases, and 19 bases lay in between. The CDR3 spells CASSLVNRGRLPEQYF. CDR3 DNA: TGTGCCAGCAGCTTAGTGAATCGCGGGCGACTCCCCGAGCAGTACTTC.

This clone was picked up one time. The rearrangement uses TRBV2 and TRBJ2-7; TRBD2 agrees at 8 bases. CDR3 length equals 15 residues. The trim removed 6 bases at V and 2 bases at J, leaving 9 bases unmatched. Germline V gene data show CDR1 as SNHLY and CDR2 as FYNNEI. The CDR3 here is CASSILAEQTYEQYF. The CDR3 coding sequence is TGTGCCAGCAGCATACTAGCGGAACAGACCTACGAGCAGTACTTC.

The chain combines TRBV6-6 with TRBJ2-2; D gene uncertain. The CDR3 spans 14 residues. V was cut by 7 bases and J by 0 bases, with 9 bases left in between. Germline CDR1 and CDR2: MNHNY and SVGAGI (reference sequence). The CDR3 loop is CASKDLTNTGELFF. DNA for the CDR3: TGTGCCAGCAAAGACTTAACGAACACCGGGGAGCTGTTTTTT.

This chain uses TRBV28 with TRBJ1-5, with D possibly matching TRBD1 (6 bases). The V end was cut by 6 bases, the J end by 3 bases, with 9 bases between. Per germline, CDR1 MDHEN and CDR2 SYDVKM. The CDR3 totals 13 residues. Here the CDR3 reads CASRRQVNQPQHF. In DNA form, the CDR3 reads TGTGCCAGCAGAAGACAGGTCAATCAGCCCCAGCATTTT. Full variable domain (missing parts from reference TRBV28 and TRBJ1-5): DVKVTQSSRYLVKRTGEKVFLECVQDMDHENMFWYRQDPGLGLRLIYFSYDVKMKEKGDIPEGYSVSREKKERFSLILESASTNQTSMYLCASRRQVNQPQHFGDGTRLSIL.

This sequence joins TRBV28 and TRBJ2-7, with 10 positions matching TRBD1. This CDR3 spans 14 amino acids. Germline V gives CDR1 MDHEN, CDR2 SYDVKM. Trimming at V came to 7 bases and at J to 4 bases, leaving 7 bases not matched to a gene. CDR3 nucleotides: TGTGCCAGCATCTCCGGGACAGGGGTATACGAGCAGTACTTC. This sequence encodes CASISGTGVYEQYF.

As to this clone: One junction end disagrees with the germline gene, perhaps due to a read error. CDR3 sequence: CATSRSLAGAYEQYF. The CDR3 nucleotides are TGTGCCACAAGCAGGTCGCTAGCGGGAGCCTACGAGCAGTACTTC. The rearrangement uses TRBV15 and TRBJ2-7; 10 bases map to TRBD2. Looked up from germline, CDR1 is LNHNV and CDR2 is YYDKDF (reference sequence). This CDR3 has 15 residues.

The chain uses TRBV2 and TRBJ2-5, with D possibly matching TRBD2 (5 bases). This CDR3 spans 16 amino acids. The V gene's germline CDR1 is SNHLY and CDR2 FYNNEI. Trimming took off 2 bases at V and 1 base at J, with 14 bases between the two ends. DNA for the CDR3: TGTGCCAGCAGTGAAAGGCCCTTTAGCGCCCAAGAGACCCAGTACTTC. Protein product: CASSERPFSAQETQYF.

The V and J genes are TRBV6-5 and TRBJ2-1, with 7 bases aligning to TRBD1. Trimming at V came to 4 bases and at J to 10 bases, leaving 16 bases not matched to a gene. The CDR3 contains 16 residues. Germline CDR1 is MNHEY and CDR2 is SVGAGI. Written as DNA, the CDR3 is TGTGCCAGCAGTTCCCCGACAGGGCAAGGCCATGGGGAGCAGTTCTTC. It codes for CASSSPTGQGHGEQFF.